Listed here are 18 T cell receptor beta chains from one sample, sequenced in a study of identical twins. TCRdb itself ran the 5' RACE reads through MiXCR, one entry per CDR3 protein. This sample carries about 200,000 distinct CDR3 sequences, 10% to 13% of them seen once, and the ten largest clones take 9% to 10%. Sequenced sample: memory T cells sorted from blood. The source is a man between 50 and 59 years old in good health.

In this sample, this clonotype turned up many times. V usage is TRBV3-1 and J usage is TRBJ2-3; D remains unclear. V was cut by 4 bases and J by 7 bases, with 9 bases left in between. The CDR3 is made up of 12 amino acids. CDR1 and CDR2 (germline): LGHDT, YNNKEL (reference sequence). The CDR3: CASSPQENTQYF. The DNA of the CDR3 is TGTGCCAGCAGCCCACAAGAAAATACGCAGTATTTT.

The sample holds many counts of this clonotype. The chain uses TRBV20-1 and TRBJ1-6; D gene ambiguous. Germline CDR1 and CDR2: DFQATT and SNEGSKA (reference sequence). V dropped 0 bases and J dropped 5 bases, with 8 bases sitting between them. CDR3 length: 14 residues. The CDR3 protein is CSAREKFNNSPLHF. CDR3 bases: TGCAGTGCTAGAGAAAAGTTTAATAATTCACCCCTCCACTTT.

This clonotype was detected many times. The rearrangement uses TRBV27 and TRBJ2-2; TRBD2 matches at 12 bases. This CDR3 is built from 16 residues. Germline V gene sequence: CDR1 MNHEY, CDR2 SMNVEV (reference sequence). V lost 6 bases and J lost 5; bases outside the gene matches: 7. The CDR3 sequence is CASSTLAGGQTGELFF. The CDR3 region has the DNA TGTGCCAGCAGCACTCTAGCGGGAGGGCAAACCGGGGAGCTGTTTTTT.

This clonotype has just a few counts. The V gene is TRBV6-2 or TRBV6-3, the J gene TRBJ1-2; D is perhaps TRBD1 (5 bases). Germline V lookup: CDR1 MNHEY, CDR2 SVGEGT. V shed 6 bases and J shed 3 bases, with 11 bases lying between them. The CDR3 covers 13 residues. The CDR3 loop is CASSPGTYYGYTF. DNA for the CDR3: TGTGCCAGCAGCCCCGGGACCTACTATGGCTACACCTTC.

This clonotype was counted a few times. This chain uses TRBV6-1 with TRBJ1-2; D may be TRBD1 (5 bases). V lost 0 bases to trimming and J lost 2 bases, with 10 bases between them. CDR3 length: 15 residues. Looked up from germline, CDR1 is MNHNS and CDR2 is SASEGT. CDR3 DNA sequence: TGTGCCAGCAGTGAAGCGGGGTCAGGGAACTATGGCTACACCTTC. Encoded protein: CASSEAGSGNYGYTF.

This clonotype was observed at least ten times. The chain carries TRBV10-3 and TRBJ2-5; 7 bases agree with TRBD1. This CDR3 contains 16 residues. CDR1 is ENHRY, CDR2 SYGVKD, per germline. Trimming at V came to 0 bases and at J to 5 bases, leaving 9 bases not matched to a gene. The CDR3 DNA is TGTGCCATCAGTGAGTCGACAGGGACCACAATGGAGACCCAGTACTTC. The encoded protein is CAISESTGTTMETQYF.

The DNA of the CDR3 is TGTGCCAGCAGCCAACCATCGACAGGGTCCATCTATGGCTACACCTTC. It is translated as CASSQPSTGSIYGYTF. The chain employs TRBV7-8 and TRBJ1-2, with 7 bases aligning to TRBD1. V shed 5 bases, J shed 4 bases, and the junction held 13 bases outside the gene matches. This CDR3 contains 16 residues. Germline V gives CDR1 SGHVS, CDR2 FQNEAQ.

This chain uses TRBV18 with TRBJ2-7; 8 bases fit TRBD2. This CDR3 region has 14 residues. Trimming took 3 bases from V and 1 from J; bases not matched to a gene: 2. Per the germline V gene, CDR1 is KGHSH and CDR2 is LQKENI. The CDR3 reads CASSPREGSYEQYF. The CDR3 coding sequence is TGTGCCAGCTCACCCCGGGAGGGATCCTACGAGCAGTACTTC.

The chain carries TRBV7-9 and TRBJ2-1; 14 bases agree with TRBD2. The CDR3 is made up of 15 amino acids. J lost 7 bases, V lost 4 bases, and 3 bases had no gene match. Germline assignment: CDR1 SEHNR and CDR2 FQNEAQ (reference sequence). The CDR3 DNA reads as TGTGCCAGCAGCTGGGGACTAGCGGGAGATAATGAGCAGTTCTTC. Encoded protein: CASSWGLAGDNEQFF.

At least ten counts were recorded for this clonotype. This chain connects TRBV6-1 to TRBJ1-5; the match to TRBD1 covers 8 bases. V lost 11 bases to trimming and J lost 3 bases; unmatched junction nucleotides: 6. The CDR3 loop spans 13 amino acids. Germline assignment: CDR1 MNHNS and CDR2 SASEGT. This chain's CDR3 is CAGGDRINQPQHF. CDR3 coding DNA: TGTGCCGGGGGGGACAGGATCAATCAGCCCCAGCATTTT.

The chain carries TRBV7-2 and TRBJ1-4; D is perhaps TRBD1 (6 bases). Germline CDR1 is SGHTA and CDR2 is FQGNSA. Trimming removed 3 bases at V and 4 bases at J, with 9 bases between. The CDR3 consists of 14 residues. Here the CDR3 reads CASSLDSGNEKLFF. CDR3 in DNA: TGTGCCAGCAGCTTGGACAGTGGTAATGAAAAACTGTTTTTT.

This clonotype was picked up many times. The chain carries TRBV4-3 and TRBJ1-1, with D tentatively TRBD1 (6 bases). Germline assignment: CDR1 LGHNA and CDR2 YSLEER. The germline V and J ends were trimmed by 0 bases and 1 base, with 9 bases remaining between them. CDR3 length: 15 residues. For the CDR3, the DNA is TGCGCCAGCAGCCAAGACCCGACAGGGAACACTGAAGCTTTCTTT. Translation: CASSQDPTGNTEAFF.

The V call is TRBV5-1, the J call TRBJ1-1; no reliable D call. The CDR3 has 12 residues. The germline V and J ends were trimmed by 5 bases and 2 bases, with 7 bases remaining between them. The germline V gene encodes CDR1 SGHRS and CDR2 YFSETQ. The chain's CDR3 is CASRGDNTEAFF. The CDR3 DNA follows: TGCGCCAGCAGGGGAGACAACACTGAAGCTTTCTTT.

V usage is TRBV20-1 and J usage is TRBJ1-1, with TRBD1 matching 11 bases. The CDR3 length is 14 residues. V was pared by 0 bases and J by 5 bases, with 2 bases of the junction left unmatched. Per germline, CDR1 DFQATT and CDR2 SNEGSKA (reference sequence). Here the CDR3 DNA reads TGCAGTGCTAGAGACGGGACAGGGGGAACTGAAGCTTTCTTT. Amino acids: CSARDGTGGTEAFF.

This clonotype was counted between two and nine times. The CDR3: CASSPQGQGAYEQYF. As DNA, the CDR3 is TGTGCCAGCAGTCCCCAGGGGCAGGGAGCCTACGAGCAGTACTTC. The V gene is TRBV6-1, the J gene TRBJ2-7; D might be TRBD1 (6 bases). The germline V and J ends were trimmed by 5 bases and 2 bases, with 16 bases remaining between them. Germline V gene sequence: CDR1 MNHNS, CDR2 SASEGT. The CDR3 runs to 15 residues.

This clonotype came up many times. The chain links TRBV5-1 to TRBJ2-7, with 10 bases aligning to TRBD1. This CDR3 comprises 15 residues. The junction had 9 bases not matched to a gene; V was cut back by 4 bases and J by 5 bases. From germline, CDR1 is SGHRS and CDR2 YFSETQ. For the CDR3, the DNA is TGCGCCAGCAGCCAAAGGACAGGGGGGATCAACGAGCAGTACTTC. Protein product: CASSQRTGGINEQYF.

Ten or more counts support this clonotype. The CDR3 region is CASSSNRGRTEAFF. For the CDR3, the DNA is TGTGCCAGCAGCTCAAACAGGGGAAGAACTGAAGCTTTCTTT. V usage is TRBV7-8 and J usage is TRBJ1-1, with 7 bases that match TRBD1. CDR3 length: 14 residues. Germline V CDR1 and CDR2: SGHVS, FQNEAQ. The V segment lost 4 bases and the J segment 5 bases; nucleotides outside the gene matches: 7.

This clonotype was seen a few times. The rearrangement uses TRBV30 and TRBJ1-2; D might be TRBD1 (5 bases). This CDR3 spans 12 amino acids. Trimming shortened V by 4 bases and J by 13 bases, and 19 bases separated the two germline ends. Per the germline V gene, CDR1 is GTSNPN and CDR2 is SVGIG (reference sequence). The CDR3 DNA reads as TGTGCCTGGAATCGGGGGATTGAGGTCGGCACCTTC. It encodes CAWNRGIEVGTF.